The rows below give T cell receptor beta chains drawn from one sample of a study of OX40 agonist ivuxolimab in advanced cancers. Assay: immunoSEQ multiplex PCR; the TCRdb copy retains only in-frame clones and omits some. The sample shows around 68,000 clones, roughly 87% of them seen only once. Sequences were derived from CD4+ or CD8+ T cells sorted from blood, sampled in a trial of the OX40 agonist ivuxolimab. These receptors were obtained from an adult with an advanced solid tumor such as melanoma, head and neck, liver or kidney cancer. Both conserved end residues are part of each CDR3. A D gene is named only where the DNA matches it firmly. Clone size is given for some rows only: seen once, a few or many times, or a class if the clone is expanded.

D	size	V	J	CDR3	DNA
.	.	TRBV30	TRBJ1-1	CAWTPGQENTEAFF	TGTGCCTGGACCCCGGGACAAGAGAACACTGAAGCTTTCTTT
TRBD2	.	TRBV7-6	TRBJ2-7	CASSLVQRGATGLEQYF	TGTGCCAGCAGCTTAGTCCAGCGGGGGGCCACGGGCCTCGAGCAGTACTTC
TRBD2	.	TRBV5-1	TRBJ2-3	CASRELAGGPTDTQYF	TGCGCCAGCAGGGAATTAGCGGGAGGGCCAACAGATACGCAGTATTTT
.	.	TRBV7-9	TRBJ1-4	CASTPLAGRDEKLFF	TGTGCCAGCACCCCTCTCGCGGGGCGAGATGAAAAACTGTTTTTT
.	.	TRBV5-1	TRBJ1-1	CASSGGQKNTEAFF	TGCGCCAGCAGCGGCGGACAGAAGAACACTGAAGCTTTCTTT
TRBD2	.	TRBV5-1	TRBJ2-5	CASSLAGGRQAQETQYF	TGCGCCAGCAGCTTGGCGGGGGGGCGACAGGCCCAAGAGACCCAGTACTTC
TRBD1	.	TRBV30	TRBJ2-5	CASGQGETQYF	TGTGCCTCAGGACAGGGAGAGACCCAGTACTTC
.	.	TRBV7-9	TRBJ2-3	CASSSSFRMQYF	TGTGCCAGCAGCTCAAGCTTCCGGATGCAGTATTTT
.	.	TRBV11-1	TRBJ2-1	CASSSSRPVGNEQFF	TGTGCCAGCAGCTCCTCCCGTCCCGTCGGCAATGAGCAGTTCTTC
.	once	TRBV11-1	TRBJ1-1	CASRQGDMNTEAFF	TGTGCCAGCAGGCAGGGCGATATGAACACTGAAGCTTTCTTT
.	.	TRBV5-1	TRBJ1-5	CASSLGGTSNQPQHF	TGCGCCAGCAGCCTGGGCGGGACAAGCAATCAGCCCCAGCATTTT
TRBD1	.	TRBV6-5	TRBJ1-3	CASRTGSSGNTIYF	TGTGCCAGCAGGACAGGGAGCTCTGGAAACACCATATATTTT
.	.	TRBV28	TRBJ2-7	CASSRTEISYEQYF	TGTGCCAGCAGTCGAACAGAAATCTCCTACGAGCAGTACTTC
TRBD2	.	TRBV11-2	TRBJ2-7	CATRLAGTIYEQYF	TGTGCCACCAGACTAGCGGGAACAATCTACGAGCAGTACTTC
TRBD2	.	TRBV28	TRBJ2-1	CASSSLSGRPPFPYNEQFF	TGTGCCAGCAGTTCCTTAAGCGGGAGGCCTCCCTTTCCCTACAATGAGCAGTTCTTC